This TCR beta chain derives from a study of neurological immune-mediated disorders. CDR3 length equals 19 residues. J gave up 1 base and V 7 bases, and 14 bases lay outside the gene matches. With respect to this clonotype: Its antigen is unknown.

One entry per CDR3 protein results from TCRdb running MiXCR on the 5' RACE reads. The sample holds tens of thousands of distinct CDR3 sequences; 5.8% are singletons and the top ten take over 7%. Time point reported: longitudinal time-point 2. Study observations and caveats: Private repertoires in all groups were suggested, as expanded clones shared no CDR3 amino acid sequences across subjects. Falling below healthy controls, multiple sclerosis showed the least TCR clonal expansion, while HTLV-1-associated myelopathy showed the most.

The sequenced sample consisted of PBMCs. The chain links TRBV12-3 or TRBV12-4 to TRBJ2-2; 11 bases map to TRBD2. This receptor was obtained from a woman aged 60-75 years with multiple sclerosis. The CDR3 DNA is TGTGCCAGCAACCCGGGGACTAGCGGTTCCCGAGGGAACACCGGGGAGCTGTTTTTT. This codes for CASNPGTSGSRGNTGELFF.